This TCR beta chain was captured in a study of shared clonotypes between healthy human individuals. Clones were read by immunoSEQ multiplex PCR, and TCRdb kept only the in-frame ones, dropping some. The table has more than 2 million clones, roughly 95% seen once. Naive CD8 cells lacked CD45RO, underwent positive selection for CCR7 and left out terminally differentiated effector memory CD45RA+ cells. CDR3 length: 14 amino acids. Per the germline V gene, CDR1 is MDHEN and CDR2 is SYDVKM. The ends were cut back, 6 bases at V and 6 bases at J, with 15 bases in the middle. The chain is built from TRBV28 and TRBJ1-5, with D possibly matching TRBD1 (6 bases). This TCR was sampled from a man younger than 30 in good health. Some clones in this sample may be carry-over from other donors' samples. Sequencing was performed on naive CD8+ T cells from PBMCs. The CDR3 DNA reads TGTGCCAGCAGGCTCCCGGGGGCTGCTCAGCCCCAGCATTTT. This gives the protein CASRLPGAAQPQHF.